This T cell receptor beta chain is from a study of OX40 agonist ivuxolimab in advanced cancers. Study-wide context: Antecedent anti-PD-1, anti-PD-L1 or anti-CTLA-4 therapy was permissible, with over 35% having received some. Study-wide results and limits: Averaging showed that CD8+ T cells had more expanded clones than CD4+ did. The work left the antigen specificity of expanded peripheral T cells undetermined.

Method: immunoSEQ multiplex PCR; TCRdb's copy keeps in-frame clones and lacks some. The data show tens of thousands of clones, around 84% seen once. About this clone itself: Its antigen is unidentified.

The CDR3 consists of 13 residues. V gave up 0 bases and J gave up 1 base, with 3 bases separating them. The V gene's germline CDR1 is SGHTA and CDR2 FQGTGA. Any history of autoimmune disease or systemic immunosuppression disqualified patients. The chain couples TRBV7-3 to TRBJ2-5; D call uncertain. The source was CD4+ or CD8+ T cells sorted from blood, collected in a trial of the OX40 agonist ivuxolimab. The clonotype comes from an adult with an advanced solid tumor such as melanoma, head and neck, liver or kidney cancer. This CDR3 is CASSLTPQETQYF. The DNA of the CDR3 is TGTGCCAGCAGCTTAACTCCCCAAGAGACCCAGTACTTC.